This TCR beta chain was obtained from a study of blood T cells in healthy people across ages. The study isolated at least 6.5 million PBMCs from each sample. Germline V gene sequence: CDR1 SGDLS, CDR2 YYNGEE. Trimming cost V 2 bases and J 3 bases, with 12 bases left between them. This CDR3 is built from 14 residues. For the second PCR, which ran for roughly 6 to 12 cycles, a sample-barcoded 5' primer and a J-beta primer mix were used. TCRdb re-called the 5' RACE reads with MiXCR, one entry per CDR3 protein. Of 600,000 or so distinct CDR3 sequences listed, more than 45% were seen once; the top ten hold approximately 25%. This clonotype was observed a handful of times. Its antigen is undetermined. Study-level points and caveats: Among T cells, TCR beta diversity per million cells dropped roughly linearly as age rose. When set beside aged donors, long-lived donors presented more naive CD4+ cells and higher diversity.

Input material: blood. The TCR comes from a man older than 75 in good health. The gene calls are TRBV9 and TRBJ2-7; D gene ambiguous. CDR3 in amino acids: CASSVEFLYYEQYF. CDR3 DNA: TGTGCCAGCAGCGTGGAATTCTTGTACTACGAGCAGTACTTC. The full variable domain, completed using reference TRBV9 and TRBJ2-7, is DSGVTQTPKHLITATGQRVTLRCSPRSGDLSVYWYQQSLDQGLQFLIQYYNGEERAKGNILERFSAQQFPDLHSELNLSSLELGDSALYFCASSVEFLYYEQYFGPGTRLTVT.